This TCR beta chain originates from a study of T cell changes during pregnancy in multiple sclerosis. Repertoires were generated with immunoSEQ multiplex PCR, while TCRdb's copy carries only in-frame clones and drops some. The sample has under 65,000 clones, more than 90% seen once. Trimming removed 2 bases from V and 6 bases from J; junction bases left unmatched: 10. CDR1 MGHDK and CDR2 SYGVNS come from the germline V gene. This CDR3 region has 17 residues. The specimen was peripheral blood, collected in the second trimester of pregnancy. The clonotype comes from a female donor with multiple sclerosis, enrolled in a pregnancy study. The chain links TRBV25-1 to TRBJ1-1; 12 positions agree with TRBD1. The CDR3 DNA sequence: TGTGCCAGCAGTGAAGGGACAGGGGGCAGGATTTGGGCTGAAGCTTTCTTT. This sequence encodes CASSEGTGGRIWAEAFF.